These 2 T cell receptor beta chains originate from one sample sequenced in a study of memory CD4+ T cells and cytomegalovirus serostatus. Assay: immunoSEQ multiplex PCR; the TCRdb copy retains only in-frame clones and omits some. The sample contains 61,000 or so clones, around 80% of which appear only once. Single viable CD3+CD4+CD8-CD45RO+ cells were sorted as the memory CD4+ T cells. Sequencing was done on a sample of memory CD4+ T cells from blood. Every receptor here comes from an adult in good health and CMV-seronegative. Some clones in this sample may be carry-over from other donors' samples.

The V gene is TRBV5-8, the J gene TRBJ2-1; 7 nucleotides match TRBD2. Germline values: CDR1 SGHTS, CDR2 YDEGEE. After removal of 3 bases from V and 0 bases from J, the junction contained 0 bases not matched to a gene. CDR3 length: 14 residues. CDR3 sequence reads: CASSWTSSYNEQFF. The CDR3 DNA is TGTGCCAGCAGCTGGACTAGCTCCTACAATGAGCAGTTCTTC.

V and J are TRBV5-6 and TRBJ2-3, with 8 nucleotides matching TRBD1. Trimming removed 0 bases from V and 4 bases from J; junction bases left unmatched: 4. The CDR3 runs 15 residues. CDR1 and CDR2 from the germline V gene are SGHDT and YYEEEE. The CDR3 bases are TGTGCCAGCAGCTTGGATGCAGGGGGCTCAGATACGCAGTATTTT. This gives the protein CASSLDAGGSDTQYF.